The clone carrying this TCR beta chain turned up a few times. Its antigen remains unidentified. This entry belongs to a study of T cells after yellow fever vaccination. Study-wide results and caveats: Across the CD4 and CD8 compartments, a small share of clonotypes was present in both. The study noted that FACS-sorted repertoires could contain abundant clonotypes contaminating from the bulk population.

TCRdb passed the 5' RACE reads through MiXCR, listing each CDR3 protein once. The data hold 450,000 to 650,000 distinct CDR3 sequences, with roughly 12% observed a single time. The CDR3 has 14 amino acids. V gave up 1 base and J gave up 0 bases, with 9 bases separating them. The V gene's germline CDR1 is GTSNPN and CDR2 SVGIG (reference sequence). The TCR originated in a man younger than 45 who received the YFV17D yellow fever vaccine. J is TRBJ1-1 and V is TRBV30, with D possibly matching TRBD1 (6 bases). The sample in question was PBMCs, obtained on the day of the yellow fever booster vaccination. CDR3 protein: CAWSEGGMNTEAFF. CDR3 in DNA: TGTGCCTGGAGTGAGGGGGGGATGAACACTGAAGCTTTCTTT.